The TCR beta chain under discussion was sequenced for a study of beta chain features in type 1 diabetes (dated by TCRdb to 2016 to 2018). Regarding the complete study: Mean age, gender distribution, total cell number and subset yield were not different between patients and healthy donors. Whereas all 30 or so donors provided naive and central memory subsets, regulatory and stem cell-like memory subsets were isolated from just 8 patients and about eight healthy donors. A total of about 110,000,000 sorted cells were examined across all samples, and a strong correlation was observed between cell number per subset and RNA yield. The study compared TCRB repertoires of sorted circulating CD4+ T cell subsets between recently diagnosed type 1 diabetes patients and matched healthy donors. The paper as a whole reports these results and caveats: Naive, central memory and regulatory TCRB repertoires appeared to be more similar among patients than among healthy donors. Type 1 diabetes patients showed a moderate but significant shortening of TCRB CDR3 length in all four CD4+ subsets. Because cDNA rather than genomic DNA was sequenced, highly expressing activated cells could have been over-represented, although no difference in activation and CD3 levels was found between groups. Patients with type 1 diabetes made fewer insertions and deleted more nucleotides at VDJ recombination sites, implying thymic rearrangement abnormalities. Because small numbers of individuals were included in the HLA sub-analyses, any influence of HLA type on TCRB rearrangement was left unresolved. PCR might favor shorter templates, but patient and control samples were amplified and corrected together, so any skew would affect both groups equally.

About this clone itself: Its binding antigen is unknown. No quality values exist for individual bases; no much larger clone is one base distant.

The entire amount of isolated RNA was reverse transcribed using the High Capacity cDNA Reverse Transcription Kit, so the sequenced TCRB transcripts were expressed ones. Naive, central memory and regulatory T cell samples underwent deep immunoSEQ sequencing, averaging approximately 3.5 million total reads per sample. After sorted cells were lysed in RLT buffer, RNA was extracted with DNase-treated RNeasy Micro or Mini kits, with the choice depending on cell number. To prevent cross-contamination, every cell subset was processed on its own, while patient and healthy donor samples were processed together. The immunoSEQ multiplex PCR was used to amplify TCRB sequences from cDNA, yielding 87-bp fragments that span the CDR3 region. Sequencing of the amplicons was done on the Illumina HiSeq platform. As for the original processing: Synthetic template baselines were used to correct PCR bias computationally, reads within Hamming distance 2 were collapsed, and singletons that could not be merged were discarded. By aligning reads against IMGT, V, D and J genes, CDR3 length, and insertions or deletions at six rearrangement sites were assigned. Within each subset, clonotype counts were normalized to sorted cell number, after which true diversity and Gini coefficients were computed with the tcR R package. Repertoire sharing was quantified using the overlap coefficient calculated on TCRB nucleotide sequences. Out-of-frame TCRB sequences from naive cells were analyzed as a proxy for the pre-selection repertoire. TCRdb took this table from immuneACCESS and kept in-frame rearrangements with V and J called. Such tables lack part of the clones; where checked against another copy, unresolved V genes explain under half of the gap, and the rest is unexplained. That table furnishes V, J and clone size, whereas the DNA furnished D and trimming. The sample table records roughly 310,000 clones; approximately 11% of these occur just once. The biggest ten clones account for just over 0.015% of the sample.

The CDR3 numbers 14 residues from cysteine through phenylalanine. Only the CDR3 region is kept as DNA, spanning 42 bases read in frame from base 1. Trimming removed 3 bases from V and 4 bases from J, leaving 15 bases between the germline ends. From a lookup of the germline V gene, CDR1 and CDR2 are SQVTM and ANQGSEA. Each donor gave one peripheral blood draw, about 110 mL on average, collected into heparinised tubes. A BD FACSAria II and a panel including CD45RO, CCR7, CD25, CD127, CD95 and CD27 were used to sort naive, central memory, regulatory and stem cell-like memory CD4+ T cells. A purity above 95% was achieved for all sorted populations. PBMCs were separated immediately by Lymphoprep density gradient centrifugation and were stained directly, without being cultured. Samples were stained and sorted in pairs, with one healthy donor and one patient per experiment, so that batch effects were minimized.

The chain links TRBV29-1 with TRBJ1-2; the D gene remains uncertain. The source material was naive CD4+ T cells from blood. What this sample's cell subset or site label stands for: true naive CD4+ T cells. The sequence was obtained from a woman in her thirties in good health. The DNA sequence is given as TGCAGCGTTGATCGGGTGAGGGCTAGCTATGGCTACACCTTC. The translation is CSVDRVRASYGYTF.